This T cell receptor (beta chain) was found in a study of T cell changes during pregnancy in multiple sclerosis. Assay used: immunoSEQ multiplex PCR; TCRdb lists only in-frame clones, some missing. The sample lists 40,000 or so clones, around nine tenths occurring once. The V gene end was trimmed by 3 bases and the J gene end by 4 bases; junction bases not matched to a gene: 9. The germline V gene encodes CDR1 SGHTA and CDR2 FQGTGA. The CDR3 has 16 amino acids. The source of this sequence is a female donor with multiple sclerosis, enrolled in a pregnancy study. This chain connects TRBV7-3 to TRBJ2-5, with 9 bases that match TRBD2. The sample in question was peripheral blood, obtained before pregnancy. The CDR3 sequence is CASSLGGRGLGETQYF. The CDR3 region has the DNA TGTGCCAGCAGCTTGGGCGGGAGGGGGTTAGGAGAGACCCAGTACTTC.